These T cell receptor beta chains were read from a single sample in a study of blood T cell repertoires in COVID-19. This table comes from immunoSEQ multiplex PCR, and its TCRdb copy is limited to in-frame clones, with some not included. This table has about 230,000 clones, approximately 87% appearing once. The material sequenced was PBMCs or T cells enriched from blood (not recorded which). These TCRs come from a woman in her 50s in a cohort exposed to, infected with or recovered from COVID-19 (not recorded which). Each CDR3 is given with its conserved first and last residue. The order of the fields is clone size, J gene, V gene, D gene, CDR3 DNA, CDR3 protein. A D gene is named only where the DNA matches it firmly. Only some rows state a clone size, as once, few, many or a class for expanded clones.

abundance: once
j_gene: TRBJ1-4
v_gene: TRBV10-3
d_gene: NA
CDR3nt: TGTGCCATCAGGGGGGGTAATGAAAAACTGTTTTTT
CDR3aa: CAIRGGNEKLFF

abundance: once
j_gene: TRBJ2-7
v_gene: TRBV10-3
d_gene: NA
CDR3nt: TGTGCCATCAGGGACGCCTCCCGGGGTAGGGGGTACGAGCAGTACTTC
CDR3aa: CAIRDASRGRGYEQYF

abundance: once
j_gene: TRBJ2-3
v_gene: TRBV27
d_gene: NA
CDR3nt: TGTGCCAGCAGTTACCGGACAAGCACAGATACGCAGTATTTT
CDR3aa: CASSYRTSTDTQYF

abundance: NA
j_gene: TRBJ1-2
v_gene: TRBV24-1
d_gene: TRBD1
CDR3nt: TGTGCCACCAGCCAATCACAGGGGGTCTCGGGCTACACCTTC
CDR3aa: CATSQSQGVSGYTF

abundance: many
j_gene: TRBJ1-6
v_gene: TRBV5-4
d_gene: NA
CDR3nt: TGTGCCAGCAGCTTGGCGGACAGACGCAATTCACCCCTCCACTTT
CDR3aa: CASSLADRRNSPLHF

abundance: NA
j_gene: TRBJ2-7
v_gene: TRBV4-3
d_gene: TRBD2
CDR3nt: TGCGCCAGCAGCCAAGATTTGGCCTATAGCGGGGAGGGGCTGGAGCAGTACTTC
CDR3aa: CASSQDLAYSGEGLEQYF

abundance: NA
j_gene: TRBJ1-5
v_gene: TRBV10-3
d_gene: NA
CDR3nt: TGTGCCATCAGTGCCCAACTAAACAATCAGCCCCAGCATTTT
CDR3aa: CAISAQLNNQPQHF

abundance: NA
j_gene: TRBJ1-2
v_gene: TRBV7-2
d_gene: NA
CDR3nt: TGTGCCACCACCGACGGGGTTTTGGCAGGAGGCATTACTTATGGCTACACCTTC
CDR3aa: CATTDGVLAGGITYGYTF

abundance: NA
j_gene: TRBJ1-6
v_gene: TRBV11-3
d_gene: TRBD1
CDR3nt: TGTGCCAGCGGGACAGCTACAAGCTCCTATAATTCACCCCTCCACTTT
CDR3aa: CASGTATSSYNSPLHF

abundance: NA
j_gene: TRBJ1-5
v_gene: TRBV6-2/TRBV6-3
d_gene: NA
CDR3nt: TGTGCCAGCAGCGGCGGGGGAGGCAATCAGCCCCAGCATTTT
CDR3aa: CASSGGGGNQPQHF

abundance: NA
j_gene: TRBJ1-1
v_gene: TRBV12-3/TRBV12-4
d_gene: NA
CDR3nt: TGTGCCAGCAGTTTTTTTTCCAGGGCTGAAGCTTTCTTT
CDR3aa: CASSFFSRAEAFF

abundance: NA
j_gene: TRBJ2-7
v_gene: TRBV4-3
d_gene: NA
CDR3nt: TGCGCCAGCAGCCAAGAGGTACACTCCTACGAGCAGTACTTC
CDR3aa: CASSQEVHSYEQYF

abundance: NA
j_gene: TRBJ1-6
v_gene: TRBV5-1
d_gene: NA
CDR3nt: TGCGCCAGCAGCCCAGGGGCACTTTCACCCCTCCACTTT
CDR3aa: CASSPGALSPLHF

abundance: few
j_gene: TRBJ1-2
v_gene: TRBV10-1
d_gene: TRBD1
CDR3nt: TGCGCCAGCAGTCCGTCCCGGGACAGGGGATATTATGGCTACACCTTC
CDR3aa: CASSPSRDRGYYGYTF

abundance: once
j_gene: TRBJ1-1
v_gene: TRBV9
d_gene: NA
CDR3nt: TGTGCCAGCAGCGTAGTAGGCGGGGTTGAAGCTTTCTTT
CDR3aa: CASSVVGGVEAFF

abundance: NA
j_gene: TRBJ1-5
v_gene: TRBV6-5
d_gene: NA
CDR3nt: TGTGCCAGCGAGGACTTTCACAATCAGCCCCAGCATTTT
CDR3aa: CASEDFHNQPQHF

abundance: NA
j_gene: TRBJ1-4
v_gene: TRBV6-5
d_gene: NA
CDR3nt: TGTGCCAGCACCCCGCGGAACAATGAAAAACTGTTTTTT
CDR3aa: CASTPRNNEKLFF

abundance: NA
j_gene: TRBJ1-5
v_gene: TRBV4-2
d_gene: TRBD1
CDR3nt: TGTGCCAGCAGCGACCGGGACAGGGAGGTTTATAGCAATCAGCCCCAGCATTTT
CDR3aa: CASSDRDREVYSNQPQHF

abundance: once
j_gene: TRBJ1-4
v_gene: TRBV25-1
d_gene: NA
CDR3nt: TGTGCCAGCAGTGACCAGGGGCGCGGTGAAAAACTGTTTTTT
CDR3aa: CASSDQGRGEKLFF

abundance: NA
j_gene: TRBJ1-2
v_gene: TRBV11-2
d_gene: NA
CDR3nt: TGTGCCAGCAGCTTAGATGCGGCAGTTAGCGAGGGCTACACCTTC
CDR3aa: CASSLDAAVSEGYTF

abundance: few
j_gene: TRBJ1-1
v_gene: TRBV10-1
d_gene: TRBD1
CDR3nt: TGCGCCAGCTCTGACAGAAGGAGGGACAGGGTAGGAGCTTTCTTT
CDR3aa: CASSDRRRDRVGAFF

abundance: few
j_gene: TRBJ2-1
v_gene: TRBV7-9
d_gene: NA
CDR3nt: TGTGCCAGCAGCTATGAGACTAGTCGCAATGAGCAGTTCTTC
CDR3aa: CASSYETSRNEQFF

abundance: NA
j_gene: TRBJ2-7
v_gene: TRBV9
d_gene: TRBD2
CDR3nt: TGTGCCAGCAGCGTAGCCGGGGGGGACTACGAGCAGTACTTC
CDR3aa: CASSVAGGDYEQYF

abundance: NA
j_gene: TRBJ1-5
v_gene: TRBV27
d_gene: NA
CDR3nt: TGTGCCAGCAGTTTATCACCAGGGCCCGATCAGCCCCAGCATTTT
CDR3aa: CASSLSPGPDQPQHF

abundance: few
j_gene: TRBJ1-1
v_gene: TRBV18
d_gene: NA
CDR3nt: TGTGCCAGCTCACCAGGGTTCAGGGGAGTAGGTAGTGGCACTGAAGCTTTCTTT
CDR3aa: CASSPGFRGVGSGTEAFF

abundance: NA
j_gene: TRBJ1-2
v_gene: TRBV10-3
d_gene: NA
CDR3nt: TGTGCCATCAGTGAGAAATCGGGCTACACCTTC
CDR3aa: CAISEKSGYTF

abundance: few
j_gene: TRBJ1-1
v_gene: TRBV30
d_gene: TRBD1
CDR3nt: TGTGCCTGCCAAGGGACAGGGGCTGAAGCTTTCTTT
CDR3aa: CACQGTGAEAFF

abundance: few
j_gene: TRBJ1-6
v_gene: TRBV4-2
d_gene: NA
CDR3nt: TGTGCCAGCAGCCAAGGGGGGGGAGACAATTCACCCCTCCACTTT
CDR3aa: CASSQGGGDNSPLHF

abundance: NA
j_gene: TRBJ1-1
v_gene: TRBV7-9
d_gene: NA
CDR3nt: TGTGCCAGCAGCGTCCAAGGGGACACTGAAGCTTTCTTT
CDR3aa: CASSVQGDTEAFF

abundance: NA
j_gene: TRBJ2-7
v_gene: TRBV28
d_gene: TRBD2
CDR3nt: TGTGCCAGCAGCCAAAGCGGGGGGACCCCTTACGAGCAGTACTTC
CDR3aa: CASSQSGGTPYEQYF